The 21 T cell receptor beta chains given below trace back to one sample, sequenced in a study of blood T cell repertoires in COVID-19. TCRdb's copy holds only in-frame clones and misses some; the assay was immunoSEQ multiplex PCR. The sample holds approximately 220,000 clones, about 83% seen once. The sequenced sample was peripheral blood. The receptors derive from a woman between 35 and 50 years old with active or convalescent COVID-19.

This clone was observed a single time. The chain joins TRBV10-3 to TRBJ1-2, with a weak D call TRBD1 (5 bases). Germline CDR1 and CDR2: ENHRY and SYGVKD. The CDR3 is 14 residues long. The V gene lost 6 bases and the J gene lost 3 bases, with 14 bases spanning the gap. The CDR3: CAIRMTETYYGYTF. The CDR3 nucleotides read TGTGCCATCAGGATGACAGAGACTTACTATGGCTACACCTTC.

CDR3 bases: TGTGCCAGCAGCCAAGCCTCAGGGCCCCTCCACTTT. This codes for CASSQASGPLHF. This rearrangement joins TRBV14 to TRBJ1-6; D perhaps matches TRBD1 (5 bases). V lost 1 base and J 13 bases, leaving 8 bases between the germline ends. CDR1 and CDR2 from the germline V gene are SGHDN and FVKESK. The CDR3 totals 12 residues.

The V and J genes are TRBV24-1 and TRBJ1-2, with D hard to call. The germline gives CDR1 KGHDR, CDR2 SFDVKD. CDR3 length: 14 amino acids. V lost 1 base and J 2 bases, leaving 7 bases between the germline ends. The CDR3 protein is CATSDFEQNYGYTF. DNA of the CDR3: TGTGCCACCAGTGATTTTGAACAAAACTATGGCTACACCTTC.

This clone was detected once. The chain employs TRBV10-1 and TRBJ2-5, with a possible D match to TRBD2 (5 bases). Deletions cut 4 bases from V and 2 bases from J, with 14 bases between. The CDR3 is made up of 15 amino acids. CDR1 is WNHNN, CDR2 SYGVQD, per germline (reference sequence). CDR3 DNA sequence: TGCGCCAGCAGTGGCCCGGGGAAGGGACAAGAGACCCAGTACTTC. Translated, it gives CASSGPGKGQETQYF.

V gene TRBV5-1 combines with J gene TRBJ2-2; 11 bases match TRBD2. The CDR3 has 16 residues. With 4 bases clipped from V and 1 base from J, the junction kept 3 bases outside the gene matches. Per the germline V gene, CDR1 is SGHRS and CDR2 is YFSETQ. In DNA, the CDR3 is TGCGCCAGCAGCGACCTAGCGGGAGGGAACACCGGGGAGCTGTTTTTT. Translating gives CASSDLAGGNTGELFF. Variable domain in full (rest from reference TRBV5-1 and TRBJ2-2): KAGVTQTPRYLIKTRGQQVTLSCSPISGHRSVSWYQQTPGQGLQFLFEYFSETQRNKGNFPGRFSGRQFSNSRSEMNVSTLELGDSALYLCASSDLAGGNTGELFFGEGSRLTVL.

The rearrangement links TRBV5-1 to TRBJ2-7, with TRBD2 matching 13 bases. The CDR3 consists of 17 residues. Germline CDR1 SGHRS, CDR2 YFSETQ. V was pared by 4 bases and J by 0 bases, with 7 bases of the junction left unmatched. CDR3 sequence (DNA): TGCGCCAGCAGCAGAGGACTAGCGGGAGTTGACTCCTACGAGCAGTACTTC. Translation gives CASSRGLAGVDSYEQYF.

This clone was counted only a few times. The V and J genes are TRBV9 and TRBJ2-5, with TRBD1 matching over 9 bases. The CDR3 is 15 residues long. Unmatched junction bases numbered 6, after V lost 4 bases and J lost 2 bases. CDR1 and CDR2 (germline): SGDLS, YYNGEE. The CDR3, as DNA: TGTGCCAGCAGCACCCGGACAGGGGCGCAAGAGACCCAGTACTTC. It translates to CASSTRTGAQETQYF.

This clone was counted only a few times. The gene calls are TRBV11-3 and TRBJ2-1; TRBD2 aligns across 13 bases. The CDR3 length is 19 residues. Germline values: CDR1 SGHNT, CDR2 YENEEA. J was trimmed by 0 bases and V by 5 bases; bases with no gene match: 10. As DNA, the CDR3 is TGTGCCAGCAGCGGACTAGCGGGGGAGATTCCAAGCTCCTACAATGAGCAGTTCTTC. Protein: CASSGLAGEIPSSYNEQFF.

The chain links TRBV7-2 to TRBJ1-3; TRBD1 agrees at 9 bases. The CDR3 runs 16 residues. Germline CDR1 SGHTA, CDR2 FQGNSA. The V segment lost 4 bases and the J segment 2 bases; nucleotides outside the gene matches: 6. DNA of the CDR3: TGTGCCAGCAGCTCGGGACAGGGAAGGCCTGGAAACACCATATATTTT. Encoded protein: CASSSGQGRPGNTIYF.

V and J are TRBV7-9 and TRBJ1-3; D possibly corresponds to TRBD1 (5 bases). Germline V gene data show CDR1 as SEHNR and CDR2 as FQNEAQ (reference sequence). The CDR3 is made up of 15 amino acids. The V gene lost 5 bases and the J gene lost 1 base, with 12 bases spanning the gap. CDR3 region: CASSKPQGSGNTIYF. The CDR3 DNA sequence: TGTGCCAGCAGCAAACCGCAGGGTTCTGGAAACACCATATATTTT.

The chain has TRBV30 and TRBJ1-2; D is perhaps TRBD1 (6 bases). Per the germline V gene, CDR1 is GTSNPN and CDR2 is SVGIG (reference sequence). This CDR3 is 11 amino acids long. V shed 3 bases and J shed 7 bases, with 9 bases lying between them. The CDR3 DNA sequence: TGTGCCTGGAGATCAGGGGCTGGCTACACCTTC. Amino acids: CAWRSGAGYTF.

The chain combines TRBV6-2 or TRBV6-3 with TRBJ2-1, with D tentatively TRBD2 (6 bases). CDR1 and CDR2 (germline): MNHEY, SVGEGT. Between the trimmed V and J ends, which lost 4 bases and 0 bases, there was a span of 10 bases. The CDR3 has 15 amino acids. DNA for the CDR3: TGTGCCAGCAGTTCACTAGCCCGCTCCTACAATGAGCAGTTCTTC. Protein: CASSSLARSYNEQFF.

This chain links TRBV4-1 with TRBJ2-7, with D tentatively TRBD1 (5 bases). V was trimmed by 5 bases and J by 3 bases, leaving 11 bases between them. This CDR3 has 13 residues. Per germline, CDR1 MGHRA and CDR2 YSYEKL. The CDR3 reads CASSADNYYEQYF. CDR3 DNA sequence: TGCGCCAGCAGCGCGGACAATTACTACGAGCAGTACTTC.

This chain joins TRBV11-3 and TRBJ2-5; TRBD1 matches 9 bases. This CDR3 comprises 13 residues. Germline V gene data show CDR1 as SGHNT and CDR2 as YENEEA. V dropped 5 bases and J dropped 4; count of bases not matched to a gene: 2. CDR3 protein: CASSAGQGETQYF. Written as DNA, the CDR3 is TGTGCCAGCAGCGCGGGACAGGGAGAGACCCAGTACTTC.

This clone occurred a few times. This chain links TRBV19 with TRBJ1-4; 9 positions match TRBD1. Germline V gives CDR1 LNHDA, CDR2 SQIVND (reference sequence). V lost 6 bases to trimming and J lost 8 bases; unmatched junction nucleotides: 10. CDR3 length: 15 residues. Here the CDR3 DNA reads TGTGCCAGTAGGCGGATAGGACAGGGGTTCGAAAAACTGTTTTTT. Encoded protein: CASRRIGQGFEKLFF. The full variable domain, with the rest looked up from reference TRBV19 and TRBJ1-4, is DGGITQSPKYLFRKEGQNVTLSCEQNLNHDAMYWYRQDPGQGLRLIYYSQIVNDFQKGDIAEGYSVSREKKESFPLTVTSAQKNPTAFYLCASRRIGQGFEKLFFGSGTQLSVL.

The CDR3 is CASSSSMERRMAIGYTF. The CDR3 region has the DNA TGTGCCAGCAGCTCATCTATGGAGAGACGGATGGCCATTGGCTACACCTTC. This rearrangement joins TRBV7-8 to TRBJ1-2; D unclear. The CDR3 has 17 residues. Germline V gene sequence: CDR1 SGHVS, CDR2 FQNEAQ. V was cut by 4 bases and J by 7 bases, with 25 bases left in between.

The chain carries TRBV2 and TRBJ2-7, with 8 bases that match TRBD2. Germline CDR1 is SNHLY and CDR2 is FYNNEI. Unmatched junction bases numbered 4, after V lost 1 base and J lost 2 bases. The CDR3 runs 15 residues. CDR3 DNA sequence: TGTGCCAGCAGTGAAGGGGCTAGCGGGCCCTACGAGCAGTACTTC. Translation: CASSEGASGPYEQYF.

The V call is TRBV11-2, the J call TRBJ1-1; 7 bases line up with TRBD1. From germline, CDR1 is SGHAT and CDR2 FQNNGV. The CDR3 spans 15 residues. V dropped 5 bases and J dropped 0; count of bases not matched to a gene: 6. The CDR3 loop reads CASSDTGAMNTEAFF. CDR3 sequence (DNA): TGTGCCAGCAGCGATACAGGGGCGATGAACACTGAAGCTTTCTTT.

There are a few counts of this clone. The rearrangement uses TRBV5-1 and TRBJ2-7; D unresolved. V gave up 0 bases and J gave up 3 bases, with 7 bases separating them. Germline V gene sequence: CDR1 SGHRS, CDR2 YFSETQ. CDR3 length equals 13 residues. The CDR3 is CASSLERFYEQYF. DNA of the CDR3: TGCGCCAGCAGCTTGGAGAGATTCTACGAGCAGTACTTC.

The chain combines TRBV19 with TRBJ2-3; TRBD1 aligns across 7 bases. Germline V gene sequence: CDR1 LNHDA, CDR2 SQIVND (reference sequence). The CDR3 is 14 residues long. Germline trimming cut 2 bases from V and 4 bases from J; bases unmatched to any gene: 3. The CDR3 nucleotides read TGTGCCAGTAGTATACTCGACAGGGCAGATACGCAGTATTTT. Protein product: CASSILDRADTQYF.

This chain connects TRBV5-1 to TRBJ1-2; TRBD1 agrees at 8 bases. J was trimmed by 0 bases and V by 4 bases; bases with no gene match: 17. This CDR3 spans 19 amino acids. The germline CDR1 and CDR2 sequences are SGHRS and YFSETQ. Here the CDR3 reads CASSARQGMGTTANYGYTF. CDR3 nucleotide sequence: TGCGCCAGCAGCGCCCGACAGGGGATGGGGACGACCGCTAACTATGGCTACACCTTC.